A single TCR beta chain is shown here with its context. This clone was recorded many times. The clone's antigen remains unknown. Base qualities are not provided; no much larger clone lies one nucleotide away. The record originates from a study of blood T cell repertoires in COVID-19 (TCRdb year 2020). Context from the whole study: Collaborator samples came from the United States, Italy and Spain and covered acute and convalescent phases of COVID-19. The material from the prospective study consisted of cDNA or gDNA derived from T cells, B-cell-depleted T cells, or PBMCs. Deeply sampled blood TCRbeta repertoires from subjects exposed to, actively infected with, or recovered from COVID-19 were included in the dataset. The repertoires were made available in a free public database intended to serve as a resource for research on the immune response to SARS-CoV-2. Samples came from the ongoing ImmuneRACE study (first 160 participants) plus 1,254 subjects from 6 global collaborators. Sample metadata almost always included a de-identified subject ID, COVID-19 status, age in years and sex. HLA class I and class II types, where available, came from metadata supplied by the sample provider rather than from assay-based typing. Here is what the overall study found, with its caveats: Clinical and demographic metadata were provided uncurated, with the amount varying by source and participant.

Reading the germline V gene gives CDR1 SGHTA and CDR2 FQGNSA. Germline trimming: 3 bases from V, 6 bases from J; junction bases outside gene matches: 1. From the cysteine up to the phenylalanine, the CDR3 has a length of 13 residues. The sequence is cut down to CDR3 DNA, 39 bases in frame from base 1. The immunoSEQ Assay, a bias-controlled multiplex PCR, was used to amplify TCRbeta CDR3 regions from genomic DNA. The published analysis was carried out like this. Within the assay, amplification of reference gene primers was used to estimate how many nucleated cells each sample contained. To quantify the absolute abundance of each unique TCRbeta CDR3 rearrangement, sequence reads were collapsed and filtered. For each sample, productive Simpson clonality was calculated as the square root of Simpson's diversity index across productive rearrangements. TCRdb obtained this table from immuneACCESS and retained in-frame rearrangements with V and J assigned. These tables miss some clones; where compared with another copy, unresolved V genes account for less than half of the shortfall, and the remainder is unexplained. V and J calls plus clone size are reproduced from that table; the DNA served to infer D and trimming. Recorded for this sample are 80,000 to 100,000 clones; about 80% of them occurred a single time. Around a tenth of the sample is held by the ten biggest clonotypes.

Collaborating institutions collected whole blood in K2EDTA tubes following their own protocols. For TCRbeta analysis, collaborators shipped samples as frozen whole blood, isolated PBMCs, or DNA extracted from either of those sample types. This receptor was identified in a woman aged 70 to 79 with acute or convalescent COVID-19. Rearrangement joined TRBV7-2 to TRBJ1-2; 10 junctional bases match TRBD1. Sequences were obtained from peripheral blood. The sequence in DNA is TGTGCCAGCAGCTTGGACAGGGGGGATGGCTACACCTTC. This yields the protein CASSLDRGDGYTF.